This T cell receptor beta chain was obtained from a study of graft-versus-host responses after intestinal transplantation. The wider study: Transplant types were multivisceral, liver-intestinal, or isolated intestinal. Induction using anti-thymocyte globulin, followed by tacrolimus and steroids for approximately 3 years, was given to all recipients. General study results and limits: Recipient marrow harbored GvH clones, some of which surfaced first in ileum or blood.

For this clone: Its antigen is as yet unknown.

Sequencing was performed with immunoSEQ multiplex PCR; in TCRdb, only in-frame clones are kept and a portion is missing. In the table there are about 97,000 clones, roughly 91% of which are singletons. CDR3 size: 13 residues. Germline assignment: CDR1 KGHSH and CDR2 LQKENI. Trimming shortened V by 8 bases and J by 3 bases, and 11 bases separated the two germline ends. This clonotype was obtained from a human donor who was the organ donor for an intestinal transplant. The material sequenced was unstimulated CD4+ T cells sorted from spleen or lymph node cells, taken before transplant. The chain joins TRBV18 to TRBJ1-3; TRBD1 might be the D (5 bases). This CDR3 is CASTAGFGNTIYF. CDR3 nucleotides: TGTGCCAGCACCGCAGGGTTTGGAAACACCATATATTTT.